Below, 27 T cell receptor beta chains from the same sample are listed, as sequenced in a study of OX40 agonist ivuxolimab in advanced cancers. Generated by immunoSEQ multiplex PCR, the TCRdb table keeps only in-frame clones and is missing some. The sample records some 100,000 clones, 89% being singletons. The sample was CD4+ or CD8+ T cells sorted from blood, taken in a trial of the OX40 agonist ivuxolimab. The receptors shown here come from an adult with an advanced solid tumor such as melanoma, head and neck, liver or kidney cancer.

This clone was seen just once. The J gene is TRBJ1-2, the V gene TRBV28, with TRBD1 as a possible D gene (6 bases). CDR1 and CDR2 (germline): MDHEN, SYDVKM. With 5 bases removed from V and 0 bases from J, the gap between germline ends came to 16 bases. The CDR3 runs 16 residues. CDR3 protein: CASSRSRGGTNYGYTF. The CDR3 coding sequence is TGTGCCAGCAGTCGCTCTAGGGGGGGAACTAACTATGGCTACACCTTC.

The chain has TRBV9 and TRBJ2-3, with 10 bases aligning to TRBD1. CDR1 is SGDLS, CDR2 YYNGEE, per germline. This CDR3 spans 14 amino acids. Trimming at V came to 5 bases and at J to 1 base, leaving 1 base not matched to a gene. The CDR3 nucleotides read TGTGCCAGCAGGGGGACAGGGGGCACAGATACGCAGTATTTT. It specifies CASRGTGGTDTQYF.

The chain carries TRBV7-8 and TRBJ1-1; no clear D gene. The V gene lost 1 base and the J gene lost 2 bases, with 14 bases spanning the gap. This CDR3 is built from 16 residues. CDR1 and CDR2 from the germline V gene are SGHVS and FQNEAQ. This CDR3 is CASSLGSGRGNTEAFF. The CDR3 nucleotides are TGTGCCAGCAGCTTAGGGTCCGGGCGGGGAAACACTGAAGCTTTCTTT. Full variable domain (outside the CDR3, taken from reference TRBV7-8 and TRBJ1-1): GAGVSQSPRYKVAKRGQDVALRCDPISGHVSLFWYQQALGQGPEFLTYFQNEAQLDKSGLPSDRFFAERPEGSVSTLKIQRTQQEDSAVYLCASSLGSGRGNTEAFFGQGTRLTVV.

This rearrangement joins TRBV28 to TRBJ2-7; 8 nucleotides match TRBD2. The CDR3 sequence is 14 residues long. Trimming took 2 bases from V and 7 from J; bases not matched to a gene: 7. CDR1 and CDR2 (germline): MDHEN, SYDVKM. Here the CDR3 DNA reads TGTGCCAGCAGTTTAGCCGGGAGGGCGGCAGAGCAGTACTTC. Protein product: CASSLAGRAAEQYF.

This chain connects TRBV5-4 to TRBJ2-7, with 9 nucleotides matching TRBD1. Trimming cost V 4 bases and J 5 bases; bases outside gene matches: 4. CDR3 length equals 13 residues. The germline V gene has CDR1 SGHNT and CDR2 YYREEE (reference sequence). CDR3 bases: TGTGCCAGCAGCCCAACAGGGGGCAACGAGCAGTACTTC. This translates into CASSPTGGNEQYF. Drawing the rest from reference TRBV5-4 and TRBJ2-7, the complete variable domain is ETGVTQSPTHLIKTRGQQVTLRCSSQSGHNTVSWYQQALGQGPQFIFQYYREEENGRGNFPPRFSGLQFPNYSSELNVNALELDDSALYLCASSPTGGNEQYFGPGTRLTVT.

The rearrangement links TRBV28 to TRBJ1-1; 7 bases are shared with TRBD1. The junction had 10 bases not matched to a gene; V was cut back by 5 bases and J by 4 bases. There are 15 residues in the CDR3. CDR1 is MDHEN and CDR2 is SYDVKM in the germline V gene. The CDR3 nucleotides are TGTGCCAGCAGTCCCCACAGGGGTTCTGGCACTGAAGCTTTCTTT. It specifies CASSPHRGSGTEAFF.

The rearrangement uses TRBV6-1 and TRBJ2-7; no reliable D call. Germline V gene data show CDR1 as MNHNS and CDR2 as SASEGT. The CDR3 totals 15 residues. The V end was cut by 2 bases, the J end by 2 bases, with 13 bases between. The CDR3 coding sequence is TGTGCCAGCAGTGAATTATTTTCCCGGACCTACGAGCAGTACTTC. The encoded protein is CASSELFSRTYEQYF.

In this sample, this clone turned up once. The chain carries TRBV10-1 and TRBJ2-3, with D possibly being TRBD2 (6 bases). Trimming stripped 2 bases from V and 3 bases from J, with 12 bases between. This CDR3 comprises 15 residues. CDR1 and CDR2 (germline): WNHNN, SYGVQD (reference sequence). CDR3 bases: TGCGCCAGCAGTGAGGGGACTCGGAAGACAGATACGCAGTATTTT. Translation: CASSEGTRKTDTQYF.

The chain uses TRBV28 and TRBJ1-2; D is possibly TRBD1 (6 bases). The CDR3 runs 15 residues. V lost 7 bases and J lost 3, with 18 bases in between. CDR1 and CDR2 (germline): MDHEN, SYDVKM. The CDR3 spells CASTKGGAQDYGYTF. CDR3 DNA: TGTGCCAGCACCAAGGGGGGGGCGCAGGACTATGGCTACACCTTC.

V and J are TRBV6-5 and TRBJ1-2; D gene ambiguous. Germline CDR1 is MNHEY and CDR2 is SVGAGI. V was shortened by 8 bases and J by 1 base, with 11 bases between the two germline ends. The CDR3 covers 13 residues. The CDR3 bases are TGTGCCAGCTGGACCAGCTTTAACTATGGCTACACCTTC. Residues: CASWTSFNYGYTF.

The V gene is TRBV4-1, the J gene TRBJ1-2, with a tentative D call TRBD1 (5 bases). The CDR3 covers 17 residues. Trimming removed 0 bases from V and 10 bases from J, with 24 bases in between. The germline V gene has CDR1 MGHRA and CDR2 YSYEKL. In nucleotides, the CDR3 is TGCGCCAGCAGCCAAGACAGGGCAGGGATGTTCTTCGAAATCTACACCTTC. Encoded protein: CASSQDRAGMFFEIYTF.

The chain is built from TRBV11-2 and TRBJ2-3, with D perhaps TRBD1 or TRBD2 (5 bases each). The germline V and J ends were trimmed by 4 bases and 2 bases, with 13 bases remaining between them. Germline V CDR1 and CDR2: SGHAT, FQNNGV. The CDR3 sequence is 15 residues long. CDR3 residues: CASSSLGVYTDTQYF. CDR3 coding DNA: TGTGCCAGCAGCTCACTGGGGGTATACACAGATACGCAGTATTTT.

The rearrangement uses TRBV4-1 and TRBJ2-1, with D unclear. V gave up 1 base and J gave up 0 bases, with 10 bases separating them. Germline lookup yields CDR1 MGHRA and CDR2 YSYEKL. CDR3 length equals 16 residues. The chain's CDR3 is CASSQVFWGSYNEQFF. The DNA of the CDR3 is TGCGCCAGCAGCCAAGTCTTTTGGGGCTCCTACAATGAGCAGTTCTTC.

The rearrangement joins TRBV7-2 to TRBJ2-7, with D hard to call. Germline V gene data show CDR1 as SGHTA and CDR2 as FQGNSA. This CDR3 comprises 13 residues. V lost 1 base and J 1 base, leaving 5 bases between the germline ends. The CDR3 bases are TGTGCCAGCAGCTTAGTGCAGTCCTACGAGCAGTACTTC. This gives the protein CASSLVQSYEQYF.

The rearrangement links TRBV28 to TRBJ2-7; D is possibly TRBD2 (6 bases). Per the germline V gene, CDR1 is MDHEN and CDR2 is SYDVKM. The CDR3 is made up of 14 amino acids. V was shortened by 8 bases and J by 0 bases, with 14 bases between the two germline ends. The CDR3 loop is CASLGRGTSYEQYF. The CDR3 DNA reads as TGTGCCAGCCTGGGGCGGGGTACCTCCTACGAGCAGTACTTC.

This rearrangement joins TRBV11-2 to TRBJ1-2, with TRBD1 as a possible D gene (5 bases). V lost 5 bases to trimming and J lost 4 bases, with 26 bases between them. The CDR3 runs 18 residues. Germline CDR1 is SGHAT and CDR2 is FQNNGV. CDR3 nucleotide sequence: TGTGCCAGCAGCCTATCCGGGACTCTCATGGGCCACACCTATGGCTACACCTTC. This sequence encodes CASSLSGTLMGHTYGYTF.

This clone was recorded only once. V is TRBV10-3 and J is TRBJ1-1; a weak D match, TRBD1 (5 bases). Per germline, CDR1 ENHRY and CDR2 SYGVKD. Trimming pared 10 bases from V and 1 base from J, leaving 16 bases between. CDR3 size: 14 residues. CDR3 nucleotide sequence: TGTGCCACCAAACAGGTAGATTCGAACACTGAAGCTTTCTTT. Protein product: CATKQVDSNTEAFF.

The chain uses TRBV6-4 and TRBJ2-3, with TRBD1 matching over 8 bases. J was trimmed by 5 bases and V by 4 bases; bases with no gene match: 8. CDR1 and CDR2 from the germline V gene are MRHNA and SNTAGT. CDR3 length: 15 residues. Written as DNA, the CDR3 is TGTGCCAGCAGTGCCACGACAGGGGTGGGAGATACGCAGTATTTT. Protein: CASSATTGVGDTQYF.

The CDR3 is CASSLGVDTTNEKLFF. The CDR3 region has the DNA TGTGCCAGCAGCTTAGGAGTCGATACAACTAATGAAAAACTGTTTTTT. The chain links TRBV7-9 to TRBJ1-4, with D unresolved. This CDR3 comprises 16 residues. V shed 1 base and J shed 0 bases, with 9 bases lying between them. CDR1 and CDR2 (germline): SEHNR, FQNEAQ (reference sequence).

This clone came up once. This chain links TRBV7-7 with TRBJ2-2; unclear D gene. This CDR3 region has 15 residues. The V end lost 6 bases, the J end lost 7 bases, and 18 bases lay between the germline ends. Per the germline V gene, CDR1 is SSHAT and CDR2 is FNYEAQ (reference sequence). The CDR3: CASRPMGPGLGELFF. The CDR3 bases are TGTGCCAGCAGACCAATGGGTCCCGGCCTCGGGGAGCTGTTTTTT.

The CDR3 DNA is TGTGCCAGCAGTTATAAGGGGCCGGCCGGGGAGCTGTTTTTT. This codes for CASSYKGPAGELFF. The chain couples TRBV6-5 to TRBJ2-2, with D perhaps TRBD1 (5 bases). Germline loops: CDR1 MNHEY, CDR2 SVGAGI. Trimming stripped 3 bases from V and 6 bases from J, with 11 bases between. The CDR3 is 14 residues long.

This clone was seen more than once but under ten times. This chain joins TRBV30 and TRBJ1-1; D is possibly TRBD1 (6 bases). Germline-derived CDR1 and CDR2 are GTSNPN and SVGIG (reference sequence). With 3 bases removed from V and 1 base from J, the gap between germline ends came to 9 bases. The CDR3 has 13 residues. In DNA form, the CDR3 reads TGTGCCTGGAGCGGGACACAGAACACTGAAGCTTTCTTT. This sequence encodes CAWSGTQNTEAFF.

V is TRBV25-1 and J is TRBJ1-1; D may be TRBD1 (5 bases). V lost 4 bases and J lost 8, with 11 bases in between. Germline lookup yields CDR1 MGHDK and CDR2 SYGVNS. The CDR3 is 12 residues long. The CDR3 nucleotides are TGTGCCAGCAGTGTAGGTCGGACAGAAGCTTTCTTT. Amino acid sequence: CASSVGRTEAFF.

This chain's CDR3 is CASSFIRRSYNEQFF. In nucleotides, the CDR3 is TGTGCCAGCAGCTTTATCAGACGCTCCTACAATGAGCAGTTCTTC. The rearrangement links TRBV5-6 to TRBJ2-1; no reliable D call. This CDR3 is built from 15 residues. In germline, CDR1 is SGHDT, CDR2 YYEEEE. Trimming took 2 bases from V and 0 from J, leaving 9 bases between them.

The chain joins TRBV7-8 to TRBJ2-7, with D possibly matching TRBD1 (6 bases). CDR3 length: 14 residues. Trimming removed 0 bases at V and 3 bases at J, with 9 bases between. Germline assignment: CDR1 SGHVS and CDR2 FQNEAQ. CDR3 loop: CASSLAGRGYEQYF. The CDR3 DNA sequence: TGTGCCAGCAGCTTAGCAGGCAGGGGCTACGAGCAGTACTTC.

The chain employs TRBV5-1 and TRBJ1-4; 8 nucleotides align to TRBD1. The germline V gene has CDR1 SGHRS and CDR2 YFSETQ. Trimming at V came to 2 bases and at J to 6 bases, leaving 3 bases not matched to a gene. CDR3 size: 14 residues. CDR3 bases: TGCGCCAGCAGCTTATCGGGACAGGATGAAAAACTGTTTTTT. It translates to CASSLSGQDEKLFF. Full variable domain (outside the CDR3, taken from reference TRBV5-1 and TRBJ1-4): KAGVTQTPRYLIKTRGQQVTLSCSPISGHRSVSWYQQTPGQGLQFLFEYFSETQRNKGNFPGRFSGRQFSNSRSEMNVSTLELGDSALYLCASSLSGQDEKLFFGSGTQLSVL.

This chain connects TRBV6-1 to TRBJ2-1; 11 bases line up with TRBD2. Looked up from germline, CDR1 is MNHNS and CDR2 is SASEGT. Trimming removed 8 bases from V and 4 bases from J; junction bases left unmatched: 4. The CDR3 spans 14 residues. The CDR3 loop is CASETSGEYNEQFF. CDR3 DNA sequence: TGTGCCAGCGAGACTAGCGGGGAATACAATGAGCAGTTCTTC.